These 4 T cell receptor beta chains originate from one sample sequenced in a study of blood T cell repertoires in COVID-19. The method was immunoSEQ multiplex PCR; TCRdb's version includes in-frame clones alone and lacks a portion of them. The repertoire consists of some 200,000 clones, with over 80% occurring once and the leading ten covering around 1.3%. Input material: peripheral blood. These receptors all stem from a woman in her 30s with COVID-19, enrolled during active disease.

This chain connects TRBV6-6 to TRBJ1-1; no clear D gene. The germline gives CDR1 MNHNY, CDR2 SVGAGI (reference sequence). V shed 5 bases and J shed 0 bases, with 7 bases lying between them. This CDR3 spans 13 amino acids. The CDR3 region is CASSPYLNTEAFF. The CDR3 DNA reads TGTGCCAGCAGTCCCTATTTGAACACTGAAGCTTTCTTT.

The V gene is TRBV7-9, the J gene TRBJ2-5; 11 nucleotides line up with TRBD2. This CDR3 has 15 residues. The V segment lost 5 bases and the J segment 3 bases; nucleotides outside the gene matches: 5. Germline V gene sequence: CDR1 SEHNR, CDR2 FQNEAQ (reference sequence). The CDR3 bases are TGTGCCAGCAGCCCTCGACTAGCGGGAAAAGAGACCCAGTACTTC. Its translation is CASSPRLAGKETQYF.

V is TRBV28 and J is TRBJ1-4; TRBD1 matches at 10 bases. CDR1 MDHEN and CDR2 SYDVKM come from the germline V gene. Trimming at V came to 6 bases and at J to 7 bases, leaving 5 bases not matched to a gene. This CDR3 comprises 14 residues. CDR3 DNA: TGTGCCAGCAGCGACAGGGGGCGCGTTGAAAAACTGTTTTTT. It yields the protein CASSDRGRVEKLFF.

The gene calls are TRBV11-2 and TRBJ1-5; tentative D call: TRBD1 (6 bases). The V gene's germline CDR1 is SGHAT and CDR2 FQNNGV. The CDR3 length is 15 residues. The V end was cut by 4 bases, the J end by 7 bases, with 17 bases between. CDR3 in amino acids: CASSSSTGFGQPQHF. In nucleotides, the CDR3 is TGTGCCAGCAGCTCGTCGACAGGCTTTGGGCAGCCCCAGCATTTT.